The TCR beta chain described here comes from a study of shared clonotypes between healthy human individuals. Background on the study: CD4 naive and CD4 memory each took three plates per donor, while CD8 naive took two and CD8 memory one.

CDR3 size: 14 residues. Trimming took 6 bases from V and 1 from J, leaving 12 bases between them. Germline CDR1 reads MRHNA; CDR2 reads SNTAGT. It was approximately 0.2 ug DNA, around 33,000 T cell genomes, that sorted-subset replicate PCRs used. Generated by immunoSEQ multiplex PCR, the TCRdb table keeps only in-frame clones and is missing some. Here the sample spans about 2,100,000 clones, around 93% being singletons. CD8 cells classed as naive were CD45RO-negative and positively selected for CCR7, excluding terminally differentiated effector memory CD45RA+ cells. The sample taken for sequencing was naive CD8+ T cells from PBMCs. The clonotype was recovered from a man aged 18-30 years in good health. Some clones in this sample may be carry-over from other donors' samples. The chain recombines TRBV6-4 with TRBJ1-2; unclear D gene. The CDR3 nucleotides are TGTGCCAGCAGGAGACGGCTAGTTAACTATGGCTACACCTTC. It is translated as CASRRRLVNYGYTF.